This TCR beta chain is from a study of blood T cell repertoires in COVID-19 (dated by TCRdb to the early 2020s). In terms of the full investigation: The collaborator samples originated in the United States, Italy and Spain and spanned the acute and convalescent phases of COVID-19. Deeply sampled blood TCRbeta repertoires from subjects exposed to, actively infected with, or recovered from COVID-19 were included in the dataset. The sample metadata nearly always contained a de-identified subject ID, COVID-19 status, age in years and sex. Where available, HLA class I and class II types were taken from metadata supplied by the sample provider and were not determined by assay-based typing. The repertoires were released in a freely available public database intended as a resource for research on the immune response to SARS-CoV-2. The samples were drawn from the first 160 participants of the ongoing ImmuneRACE study and from 1,254 subjects provided by 6 global collaborators. The material from the prospective study consisted of cDNA or gDNA derived from T cells, B-cell-depleted T cells, or PBMCs. What the authors observed across the whole study: The quantity of clinical and demographic metadata differed by source and by participant and was supplied without curation.

Trimming leaves V shorter by 2 bases and J shorter by 0 bases, with the junction holding 4 bases beyond the gene matches. Reading from cysteine to phenylalanine, the CDR3 counts 15 amino acids. The DNA shown is the 45-base CDR3, in frame from base 1. Sequences SGHVS (CDR1) and FQNEAQ (CDR2) are obtained from the germline V gene. In the prospective study, participants were roughly 18 to 90 years old, resided in 20 to 30 geographic areas of the United States, and were enrolled through a virtual design. In the prospective study, cohorts were assigned on the basis of participant-reported clinical history obtained from a screening survey and a study questionnaire. Recovered participants in ImmuneRACE Cohort 3 were defined as having two consecutive negative NP/OP PCR tests, clearance from a healthcare professional, or resolution of symptoms. In the prospective study, whole blood, serum and a nasopharyngeal or oropharyngeal swab were collected from each participant by mobile phlebotomists. Participants in the prospective study had the option to provide additional blood draws and questionnaires over a roughly 2-month period. Before DNA extraction, blood samples from the prospective study were shipped at room temperature or frozen.

TCRbeta CDR3 regions were amplified from genomic DNA using the immunoSEQ Assay, a bias-controlled multiplex PCR. The study's processing was this. Nucleated cell counts per sample were estimated from amplification of reference gene primers within the assay. To quantify the absolute abundance of each unique TCRbeta CDR3 rearrangement, sequence reads were collapsed and filtered. For each sample, productive Simpson clonality was calculated as the square root of Simpson's diversity index over productive rearrangements. TCRdb retrieved this table from immuneACCESS and kept in-frame rearrangements only. Not all clones are present; in checked studies, unresolved V genes account for under half, and no reason is known for the remainder. Clone size and V and J calls were adopted from that table, with D and trimming inferred from the DNA. The sample has 250,000 to 350,000 clones on record, approximately 83% of them singletons. The ten largest clones take up more than 4% of the sample.

Many counts were recorded for this clone. The antigen it recognizes is unknown. Base qualities are not provided; no much larger clone lies one nucleotide away. The rearrangement joined TRBV7-8 to TRBJ2-7; TRBD2 aligns with 7 central bases. What was sequenced was PBMCs or T cells enriched from blood (not recorded which). This receptor was identified in a woman in her 30s who had recovered from COVID-19. CDR3 loop: CASSLREGSSYEQYF. In nucleotide form, the sequence is TGTGCCAGCAGCTTAAGGGAGGGCAGCTCCTACGAGCAGTACTTC.